This TCR beta chain came from a study of T cell changes during pregnancy in multiple sclerosis. TCRdb keeps only in-frame clones here, not all; method: immunoSEQ multiplex PCR. The table records under 35,000 clones, roughly 84% of them present only once. This specimen was CD8+ T cells from peripheral blood mononuclear cells, taken after pregnancy. The clonotype was recovered from a female donor with multiple sclerosis, enrolled in a pregnancy study.

The CDR3 is CASSSYSTGTYNSPLHF. The CDR3, as DNA: TGTGCCAGCAGCTCCTATTCGACAGGGACTTATAATTCACCCCTCCACTTT. The rearrangement links TRBV11-2 to TRBJ1-6; 7 bases line up with TRBD1. The germline gives CDR1 SGHAT, CDR2 FQNNGV. J gave up 4 bases and V 4 bases, and 10 bases lay outside the gene matches. This CDR3 comprises 17 residues.